Below are 31 T cell receptor beta chains sequenced from a single sample in a study of cytomegalovirus exposure and HLA in healthy donors. PCR primers comprised 60 Vbeta and 13 Jbeta primers. Profiled with immunoSEQ multiplex PCR; TCRdb holds only in-frame clones, not every one. Of some 110,000 clones listed, 80% to 85% are singletons. Sequencing used PBMCs. The receptors shown here come from a young man in good health and CMV-seropositive.

The V and J genes are TRBV28 and TRBJ1-3, with 8 positions matching TRBD1. J gave up 4 bases and V 5 bases, and 4 bases lay outside the gene matches. In germline, CDR1 is MDHEN, CDR2 SYDVKM. This CDR3 region has 14 residues. In nucleotides, the CDR3 is TGTGCCAGCAGTGACAGGGGTAGGGGAAACACCATATATTTT. Translation: CASSDRGRGNTIYF.

The chain is built from TRBV7-3 and TRBJ2-3; 9 bases are shared with TRBD1. The V gene end was trimmed by 4 bases and the J gene end by 6 bases; junction bases not matched to a gene: 2. CDR1 is SGHTA and CDR2 is FQGTGA in the germline V gene. The CDR3 totals 13 residues. The CDR3 DNA reads as TGTGCCAGCAGCTCCGGACAGGGGGATACGCAGTATTTT. This encodes CASSSGQGDTQYF.

This clone was seen just once. The rearrangement joins TRBV19 to TRBJ1-4; the match to TRBD1 covers 7 bases. Unmatched junction bases numbered 4, after V lost 5 bases and J lost 1 base. This CDR3 spans 15 amino acids. The V gene's germline CDR1 is LNHDA and CDR2 SQIVND (reference sequence). The CDR3 DNA reads TGTGCCAGTAGTTACCACAGGGGAACTAATGAAAAACTGTTTTTT. This translates into CASSYHRGTNEKLFF.

This rearrangement joins TRBV5-1 to TRBJ1-5; D is undetermined. The CDR3 contains 15 residues. The V end lost 0 bases, the J end lost 4 bases, and 11 bases lay between the germline ends. Germline V gives CDR1 SGHRS, CDR2 YFSETQ. The CDR3, as DNA: TGCGCCAGCAGCTTGGAAGGGAGCCCAAATCAGCCCCAGCATTTT. This gives the protein CASSLEGSPNQPQHF.

The V gene is TRBV6-6, the J gene TRBJ1-3, with 10 bases that match TRBD1. Losses at the gene ends were 5 bases for V and 1 base for J; bases not matched to a gene: 2. Germline assignment: CDR1 MNHNY and CDR2 SVGAGI (reference sequence). The CDR3 runs to 15 residues. CDR3 coding DNA: TGTGCCAGCAGTCGGGACAGGGGATCTGGAAACACCATATATTTT. It codes for CASSRDRGSGNTIYF.

The table lists this clone with a count of one. The chain has TRBV6-1 and TRBJ2-2; 9 nucleotides agree with TRBD2. This CDR3 spans 16 amino acids. Germline V lookup: CDR1 MNHNS, CDR2 SASEGT. Trimming removed 2 bases from V and 3 bases from J; junction bases left unmatched: 4. This chain's CDR3 is CASSESLAGYTGELFF. DNA of the CDR3: TGTGCCAGCAGTGAATCGCTAGCGGGGTACACCGGGGAGCTGTTTTTT.

On this clone: Sequence at one end of the junction differs from germline and may be a read error. The chain couples TRBV7-3 to TRBJ2-3; 8 bases fit TRBD1. CDR1 is SGHTA and CDR2 is FQGTGA in the germline V gene. This CDR3 spans 15 amino acids. The chain's CDR3 is CASSQVDRGTDTQYF. The CDR3 DNA follows: TGCGCCAGCAGCCAGGTGGACAGGGGCACAGATACGCAGTATTTT.

This clone was seen more than once but under ten times. The chain joins TRBV5-8 to TRBJ1-4, with D unclear. This CDR3 comprises 15 residues. CDR1 and CDR2 (germline): SGHTS, YDEGEE. Trimming stripped 4 bases from V and 0 bases from J, with 10 bases between. This CDR3 is CASSAYIATNEKLFF. DNA of the CDR3: TGTGCCAGCAGCGCCTATATTGCAACTAATGAAAAACTGTTTTTT. Full variable domain (missing parts from reference TRBV5-8 and TRBJ1-4): EAGVTQSPTHLIKTRGQQATLRCSPISGHTSVYWYQQALGLGLQFLLWYDEGEERNRGNFPPRFSGRQFPNYSSELNVNALELEDSALYLCASSAYIATNEKLFFGSGTQLSVL.

This clone was detected only a few times. This rearrangement joins TRBV9 to TRBJ2-1; 16 nucleotides align to TRBD2. Germline V gives CDR1 SGDLS, CDR2 YYNGEE. The CDR3 consists of 18 residues. V shed 2 bases and J 8 bases; nucleotides not matched to a gene: 10. The CDR3 region has the DNA TGTGCCAGCAGCGTCGGGACTAGCGGGAGGGCAAGGTCCGATGAGCAGTTCTTC. Its translation is CASSVGTSGRARSDEQFF.

This chain uses TRBV10-2 with TRBJ2-7, with a tentative D call TRBD2 (5 bases). V lost 2 bases, J lost 0 bases, and 14 bases lay in between. CDR3 length: 16 amino acids. Looked up from germline, CDR1 is WSHSY and CDR2 is SAAADI. The CDR3: CASSEGLGLSSYEQYV. The CDR3 DNA reads as TGCGCCAGCAGTGAGGGGCTAGGACTTAGCTCCTACGAGCAGTACGTC.

The chain couples TRBV9 to TRBJ2-1; the D is unclear. V was shortened by 0 bases and J by 6 bases, with 13 bases between the two germline ends. The CDR3 is made up of 15 amino acids. Germline CDR1 reads SGDLS; CDR2 reads YYNGEE. The CDR3 loop reads CASSVGSHSLNEQFF. As DNA, the CDR3 is TGTGCCAGCAGCGTAGGATCCCACAGCCTCAATGAGCAGTTCTTC.

The chain recombines TRBV11-2 with TRBJ2-5, with 7 nucleotides matching TRBD2. Germline CDR1 is SGHAT and CDR2 is FQNNGV. The CDR3 is 14 amino acids. V was pared by 5 bases and J by 4 bases, with 7 bases of the junction left unmatched. The CDR3 coding sequence is TGTGCCAGCAGCCCCACGGGGGGAGGAGAGACCCAGTACTTC. It is translated as CASSPTGGGETQYF.

This clone has just one count. The CDR3 region has the DNA TGTGCCTGGAGTGTACCGACAGGGGGCGCCTACAATGAGCAGTTCTTC. This gives the protein CAWSVPTGGAYNEQFF. The V and J genes are TRBV30 and TRBJ2-1; 10 bases align to TRBD1. Germline V lookup: CDR1 GTSNPN, CDR2 SVGIG (reference sequence). V shed 0 bases, J shed 2 bases, and the junction held 4 bases outside the gene matches. This CDR3 contains 16 residues.

This chain links TRBV6-5 with TRBJ1-2, with no clear D. This CDR3 is 16 amino acids long. Looked up from germline, CDR1 is MNHEY and CDR2 is SVGAGI. The germline V and J ends were trimmed by 3 bases and 2 bases, with 16 bases remaining between them. The CDR3 loop is CASSYSKGEFNYGYTF. The CDR3 coding sequence is TGTGCCAGCAGTTATTCGAAGGGAGAATTCAACTATGGCTACACCTTC.

The CDR3 loop reads CASSYARLKVNPKLFF. CDR3 nucleotides: TGTGCCAGCAGTTACGCCAGGTTGAAGGTTAACCCAAAACTGTTTTTT. V usage is TRBV6-5 and J usage is TRBJ1-4, with D hard to call. From germline, CDR1 is MNHEY and CDR2 SVGAGI. V was pared by 2 bases and J by 10 bases, with 20 bases between. The CDR3 length is 16 residues.

The chain couples TRBV25-1 to TRBJ1-6; possible D gene TRBD1, 5 bases. CDR1 and CDR2 from the germline V gene are MGHDK and SYGVNS. The V and J ends lost 5 bases and 11 bases respectively, with 13 bases between them. This CDR3 is built from 13 residues. In DNA, the CDR3 is TGTGCCAGCAGTAAAACGGGGGAGACACCCCTCCACTTT. This gives the protein CASSKTGETPLHF.

The rearrangement uses TRBV2 and TRBJ2-7; D may be TRBD1 (6 bases). The germline CDR1 and CDR2 sequences are SNHLY and FYNNEI. Trimming cost V 8 bases and J 7 bases, with 9 bases left between them. This CDR3 has 10 amino acids. In DNA form, the CDR3 reads TGTGCCAGCGGGGGCCGAGAGCAGTACTTC. Its translation: CASGGREQYF.

The rearrangement links TRBV18 to TRBJ2-7; 12 bases are shared with TRBD1. CDR1 and CDR2 (germline): KGHSH, LQKENI. V lost 6 bases to trimming and J lost 3 bases; unmatched junction nucleotides: 9. The CDR3 length is 16 residues. The CDR3 is CASSQRRDRGLYEQYF. The CDR3 nucleotides read TGTGCCAGCTCTCAAAGGAGGGACAGGGGGCTCTACGAGCAGTACTTC. Combining the CDR3 with reference TRBV18 and TRBJ2-7 gives the whole variable domain NAGVMQNPRHLVRRRGQEARLRCSPMKGHSHVYWYRQLPEEGLKFMVYLQKENIIDESGMPKERFSAEFPKEGPSILRIQQVVRGDSAAYFCASSQRRDRGLYEQYFGPGTRLTVT.

The chain couples TRBV9 to TRBJ2-1; TRBD2 might be the D (5 bases). CDR3 length: 15 residues. V lost 4 bases to trimming and J lost 0 bases, with 11 bases between them. CDR1 and CDR2 from the germline V gene are SGDLS and YYNGEE. CDR3 region: CASSSSGSSYNEQFF. The CDR3 DNA sequence: TGTGCCAGCAGCTCGAGCGGTAGCTCCTACAATGAGCAGTTCTTC.

The chain joins TRBV4-2 to TRBJ2-6, with D unresolved. V was clipped by 1 base and J by 2 bases, with 9 bases between them. From germline, CDR1 is LGHNA and CDR2 YNFKEQ. The CDR3 loop spans 16 amino acids. CDR3 sequence reads: CASSQAEQTGANVLTF. The CDR3 nucleotides read TGTGCCAGCAGCCAAGCTGAACAGACTGGGGCCAACGTCCTGACTTTC.

This chain connects TRBV25-1 to TRBJ1-1; 7 positions match TRBD1. The germline V gene encodes CDR1 MGHDK and CDR2 SYGVNS. V shed 3 bases, J shed 6 bases, and the junction held 7 bases outside the gene matches. The length of the CDR3 is 14 residues. The CDR3, as DNA: TGTGCCAGCAGTGACCCGACAGGGACCTCTGAAGCTTTCTTT. Protein sequence: CASSDPTGTSEAFF.

V gene TRBV2 combines with J gene TRBJ1-6; D perhaps matches TRBD1 (5 bases). CDR3 length: 16 residues. The germline V and J ends were trimmed by 7 bases and 7 bases, with 20 bases remaining between them. Germline CDR1 is SNHLY and CDR2 is FYNNEI. CDR3 amino acids: CASNTFSGGDNSPLHF. The CDR3 DNA is TGTGCCAGCAATACCTTCTCCGGGGGGGACAATTCACCCCTCCACTTT.

The chain recombines TRBV6-1 with TRBJ1-3; D is unclear. Trimming cost V 7 bases and J 0 bases, with 4 bases left between them. Germline V gene data show CDR1 as MNHNS and CDR2 as SASEGT. This CDR3 contains 12 residues. CDR3 loop: CASTSSGNTIYF. In DNA, the CDR3 is TGTGCCAGCACTTCCTCTGGAAACACCATATATTTT.

The chain is built from TRBV30 and TRBJ1-2; D perhaps matches TRBD1 (5 bases). The CDR3 has 14 amino acids. Germline assignment: CDR1 GTSNPN and CDR2 SVGIG (reference sequence). V lost 3 bases to trimming and J lost 4 bases, with 15 bases between them. The CDR3 region is CAWRRPGGGYGYTF. Written as DNA, the CDR3 is TGTGCCTGGAGGCGACCGGGGGGAGGCTATGGCTACACCTTC.

This clone was seen only a few times. The chain uses TRBV4-2 and TRBJ2-2; TRBD2 might be the D (6 bases). The germline V gene has CDR1 LGHNA and CDR2 YNFKEQ. V dropped 0 bases and J dropped 7 bases, with 15 bases sitting between them. The CDR3 has 16 amino acids. The CDR3 region is CASSQDGWEAGGELFF. The CDR3 DNA is TGTGCCAGCAGCCAAGATGGGTGGGAGGCCGGCGGGGAGCTGTTTTTT.

This rearrangement joins TRBV4-1 to TRBJ1-2; D is perhaps TRBD1 (5 bases). CDR3 length: 15 amino acids. The germline gives CDR1 MGHRA, CDR2 YSYEKL. The V end was cut by 0 bases, the J end by 6 bases, with 14 bases between. CDR3 in DNA: TGCGCCAGCAGCCAAGATCATTCAGGGAAGGATGGCTACACCTTC. Its translation is CASSQDHSGKDGYTF.

V and J are TRBV6-1 and TRBJ1-2; 8 bases are shared with TRBD1. CDR1 is MNHNS, CDR2 SASEGT, per germline. The length of the CDR3 is 15 residues. Unmatched junction bases numbered 7, after V lost 2 bases and J lost 5 bases. This CDR3 reads CASSETWDRRYGYTF. The CDR3 region has the DNA TGTGCCAGCAGTGAAACCTGGGACAGGCGATATGGCTACACCTTC.

The V gene is TRBV11-2, the J gene TRBJ2-7; D is possibly TRBD1 or TRBD2 (5 bases each). Germline CDR1 is SGHAT and CDR2 is FQNNGV. Trimming removed 4 bases from V and 9 bases from J, with 19 bases in between. This CDR3 region has 14 residues. This chain's CDR3 is CASSSPLRGGRQYV. The CDR3 DNA follows: TGTGCCAGCAGCTCCCCTTTAAGGGGTGGGAGGCAGTACGTC.

This chain uses TRBV5-6 with TRBJ2-7; a possible D gene is TRBD2 (5 bases). The CDR3 loop spans 12 amino acids. V was shortened by 2 bases and J by 6 bases, with 9 bases between the two germline ends. Germline lookup yields CDR1 SGHDT and CDR2 YYEEEE. The CDR3 loop is CASSLPGSEQYV. The CDR3 DNA reads as TGTGCCAGCAGCTTACCGGGATCCGAGCAGTACGTC.

The V gene is TRBV7-6, the J gene TRBJ2-3; D is undetermined. Germline values: CDR1 SGHVS, CDR2 FNYEAQ. The CDR3 runs to 14 residues. The ends were cut back, 5 bases at V and 2 bases at J, with 11 bases in the middle. The CDR3 is CASSRNYFTDTQYF. For the CDR3, the DNA is TGTGCCAGCAGCCGTAACTATTTCACAGATACGCAGTATTTT.

The chain recombines TRBV27 with TRBJ2-7; TRBD1 aligns across 9 bases. The CDR3 is 17 amino acids. The ends lost 3 bases at V and 2 bases at J; junction bases unmatched: 11. Germline V CDR1 and CDR2: MNHEY, SMNVEV (reference sequence). Here the CDR3 reads CASSFSDPQGAPYEQYF. For the CDR3, the DNA is TGTGCCAGCAGTTTTTCCGACCCACAGGGGGCCCCCTACGAGCAGTACTTC.